Listed here are 3 T cell receptor beta chains from one sample, sequenced in a study of CD8 T cells in ankylosing spondylitis. TCRdb itself ran the 5' RACE reads through MiXCR, one entry per CDR3 protein. Of about 160,000 distinct CDR3 sequences listed, around 16% are singletons. The sequenced sample was blood, either unsorted or a sorted T cell fraction (not recorded which). All receptors derive from a male donor with ankylosing spondylitis or in good health (not recorded which).

Many counts were recorded for this clonotype. This chain joins TRBV28 and TRBJ2-6, with a possible D match to TRBD1 (6 bases). V was cut by 5 bases and J by 8 bases, with 16 bases left in between. CDR3 length equals 15 residues. Germline values: CDR1 MDHEN, CDR2 SYDVKM. CDR3 in amino acids: CASSRDKGPTNVLTF. The CDR3, as DNA: TGTGCCAGCAGTAGGGACAAGGGGCCGACCAACGTCCTGACTTTC.

The J gene is TRBJ2-3, the V gene TRBV11-2; possible D gene TRBD2, 6 bases. CDR1 is SGHAT and CDR2 is FQNNGV in the germline V gene. V lost 0 bases to trimming and J lost 7 bases, with 14 bases between them. CDR3 size: 15 residues. CDR3 DNA sequence: TGTGCCAGCAGCTTAGACGCTAGCGAGACATATACGCAGTATTTT. This codes for CASSLDASETYTQYF.

The genes are TRBV10-3 and TRBJ1-1; D perhaps matches TRBD1 (5 bases). The CDR3 runs to 13 residues. Trimming took off 10 bases at V and 1 base at J, with 13 bases between the two ends. Germline assignment: CDR1 ENHRY and CDR2 SYGVKD. In DNA, the CDR3 is TGTGCCAGCAGGAAAAGGGGGAACACTGAAGCTTTCTTT. Its translation is CASRKRGNTEAFF.